This T cell receptor (beta chain) was sequenced in a study of blood T cell repertoires in COVID-19. Here immunoSEQ multiplex PCR was the method, and the copy in TCRdb shows in-frame clones only, minus some. In the table there are hundreds of thousands of clones, roughly 84% of which are singletons. Germline V CDR1 and CDR2: SGHAT, FQNNGV. This CDR3 has 13 amino acids. V was clipped by 3 bases and J by 8 bases; unmatched bases: 6. The receptor was derived from a woman in her thirties or forties with active or convalescent COVID-19. Sequenced input: peripheral blood. This chain joins TRBV11-2 and TRBJ1-2; 7 nucleotides agree with TRBD1. CDR3 sequence: CASSLAGGGGYTF. DNA for the CDR3: TGTGCCAGCAGCTTGGCAGGGGGTGGCGGCTACACCTTC.